The rows below give T cell receptor beta chains drawn from one sample of a study of T cells in Graves' hyperthyroidism and ophthalmopathy. TCRdb passed the multiplex PCR reads through MiXCR, listing each CDR3 protein once. Of hundreds of thousands of distinct CDR3 sequences detected, 20% appear once; the ten largest clones hold roughly 44%. The sequencing input was blood. The origin of the receptors is a middle-aged man with Graves' ophthalmopathy. The CDR3 runs from the conserved cysteine through the conserved F or W. A D gene is named only where the DNA matches it firmly. The size of a clone is reported for some rows only, either as once, few or many, or as a class for expanded clones.

length | D | J | size | V | DNA | CDR3
17 | TRBD2 | TRBJ2-7 | . | TRBV4-3 | TGCGCCAGCAGCCGAGCAATCCAACTAGCGGGAGGCTACGAGCAGTACTTC | CASSRAIQLAGGYEQYF
16 | . | TRBJ2-7 | many | TRBV4-1 | TGCGCCAGCAGCCAAGAGGCAGCGTCCTTAACCTACGAGCAGTACTTC | CASSQEAASLTYEQYF
18 | TRBD2 | TRBJ2-3 | . | TRBV5-1 | TGCGCCAGCAGCTTGGCCGGGACTAGCGGGGGGGGCACAGATACGCAGTATTTT | CASSLAGTSGGGTDTQYF
16 | TRBD2 | TRBJ2-3 | many | TRBV11-2 | TGTGCCAGCAGCTTGGGTCTAGCGGGAGGGGGAGATACGCAGTATTTT | CASSLGLAGGGDTQYF
16 | TRBD1 | TRBJ1-4 | . | TRBV5-1 | TGCGCCAGCAGCCTCCGACAGGGGGGCGCTAATGAAAAACTGTTTTTT | CASSLRQGGANEKLFF
16 | TRBD2 | TRBJ2-2 | few | TRBV7-2 | TGTGCCAGCAGCTTACAGGCGGGGGGGAACACCGGGGAGCTGTTTTTT | CASSLQAGGNTGELFF
12 | . | TRBJ1-2 | many | TRBV20-1 | TGCAGTGCCATTGAAGAGTTCTATGGCTACACCTTC | CSAIEEFYGYTF
15 | TRBD1 | TRBJ1-1 | few | TRBV27 | TGTGCCAGCAGTTTAGACAGGGGCCCTAAAACTGAAGCTTTCTTT | CASSLDRGPKTEAFF
12 | TRBD1 | TRBJ1-2 | . | TRBV28 | TGTGTCAGCGCTGGGACAGGGAGTGGCTACACCTTC | CVSAGTGSGYTF
15 | . | TRBJ2-7 | . | TRBV5-6 | TGTGCCAGCAGCCCCCGGACACCGACATTCTACGAGCAGTACTTC | CASSPRTPTFYEQYF